The 10 T cell receptor beta chains given below trace back to one sample, sequenced in a study of cytomegalovirus exposure and HLA in healthy donors. In the PCR, 60 Vbeta and 13 Jbeta primers were used. Clones were sequenced by immunoSEQ multiplex PCR, and TCRdb holds only the in-frame ones, with some missing. The table lists approximately 150,000 clones, over 70% of them singletons. Material: PBMCs. The receptors here all came from a middle-aged woman in good health and CMV-seropositive.

The chain links TRBV5-4 to TRBJ2-5; TRBD2 aligns across 10 bases. The junction had 8 bases not matched to a gene; V was cut back by 0 bases and J by 6 bases. Germline V CDR1 and CDR2: SGHNT, YYREEE (reference sequence). CDR3 length: 16 residues. Here the CDR3 DNA reads TGTGCCAGCAGCTTGGCAGGAGCGGGGGGGCCCAAGACCCAGTACTTC. Translating it yields CASSLAGAGGPKTQYF. Using reference TRBV5-4 and TRBJ2-5 for the parts outside the CDR3, the full variable domain is ETGVTQSPTHLIKTRGQQVTLRCSSQSGHNTVSWYQQALGQGPQFIFQYYREEENGRGNFPPRFSGLQFPNYSSELNVNALELDDSALYLCASSLAGAGGPKTQYFGPGTRLLVL.

V usage is TRBV27 and J usage is TRBJ2-2; D is undetermined. Per the germline V gene, CDR1 is MNHEY and CDR2 is SMNVEV (reference sequence). CDR3 length equals 13 residues. V was shortened by 2 bases and J by 7 bases, with 8 bases between the two germline ends. CDR3 loop: CASSLREDGELFF. The DNA for the CDR3 is TGTGCCAGCAGTTTACGTGAGGACGGGGAGCTGTTTTTT.

This clone is medium-sized (0.01 to 0.1%) by share. V usage is TRBV6-1 and J usage is TRBJ1-4, with TRBD1 matching 9 bases. This CDR3 is built from 14 residues. Germline lookup yields CDR1 MNHNS and CDR2 SASEGT. After removal of 5 bases from V and 8 bases from J, the junction contained 6 bases not matched to a gene. CDR3 region: CASSLDRGNEKLFF. CDR3 DNA: TGTGCCAGCAGTTTGGACAGGGGAAACGAAAAACTGTTTTTT.

CDR3 nucleotides: TGTGGAGGAGACGGTAACTCTGGAAACACCATATATTTT. Protein sequence: CGGDGNSGNTIYF. This chain joins TRBV7-9 and TRBJ1-3; no definite D call. This CDR3 is built from 13 residues. Germline loops: CDR1 SEHNR, CDR2 FQNEAQ (reference sequence).

With regard to this clone: Other nucleotide sequences in the sample specify the same CDR3. The chain joins TRBV5-1 to TRBJ2-1, with 7 bases matching TRBD2. J was trimmed by 2 bases and V by 0 bases; bases with no gene match: 2. The CDR3 loop spans 15 amino acids. From germline, CDR1 is SGHRS and CDR2 YFSETQ. CDR3: CASSLDGTTYNEQFF. CDR3 nucleotides: TGCGCCAGCAGCTTGGACGGGACTACCTACAATGAGCAGTTCTTC.

The chain carries TRBV4-3 and TRBJ1-4, with 7 nucleotides matching TRBD1. The germline CDR1 and CDR2 sequences are LGHNA and YSLEER. Losses at the gene ends were 2 bases for V and 6 bases for J; bases not matched to a gene: 6. There are 15 residues in the CDR3. The CDR3 spells CASSQPGQSYEKLFF. The CDR3 coding sequence is TGCGCCAGCAGCCAACCGGGACAGAGTTATGAAAAACTGTTTTTT.

In nucleotides, the CDR3 is TGCAGCGTCCAAACAGGAGATGGCTACACCTTC. Translating it yields CSVQTGDGYTF. This chain uses TRBV29-1 with TRBJ1-2; possibly TRBD1 for D (5 bases). CDR3 length: 11 residues. CDR1 SQVTM and CDR2 ANQGSEA come from the germline V gene. V lost 6 bases, J lost 6 bases, and 11 bases lay in between.

This clone turned up a few times. The CDR3 nucleotides are TGTGCCAGCAGCGCCAGCGTAAACTCCTACAATGAGCAGTTCTTC. Encoded protein: CASSASVNSYNEQFF. This chain uses TRBV9 with TRBJ2-1; D is unclear. The germline CDR1 and CDR2 sequences are SGDLS and YYNGEE. Trimming took off 3 bases at V and 0 bases at J, with 10 bases between the two ends. The CDR3 has 15 amino acids.

The table lists this clone with a few counts. DNA for the CDR3: TGTGCCAGCAGCCCACAGCCCGGGACGAACACCGGGGAGCTGTTTTTT. It translates to CASSPQPGTNTGELFF. The chain carries TRBV7-2 and TRBJ2-2; a possible D gene is TRBD2 (5 bases). Trimming removed 5 bases at V and 0 bases at J, with 13 bases between. The CDR3 runs to 16 residues. Germline V gives CDR1 SGHTA, CDR2 FQGNSA.

J is TRBJ2-1 and V is TRBV5-1; TRBD2 might be the D (5 bases). Germline-derived CDR1 and CDR2 are SGHRS and YFSETQ. This CDR3 is built from 13 residues. V shed 4 bases and J shed 7 bases, with 12 bases lying between them. CDR3 nucleotide sequence: TGCGCCAGCAGCCCGCACCGAGGGAATGAGCAGTTCTTC. Protein sequence: CASSPHRGNEQFF.